This T cell receptor beta chain came from a study of human T cells and chemical hapten exposure. Broader study findings: Given that the donors had alopecia, their immune response may differ from that seen in healthy people.

Worth noting for this clonotype: Antigen unknown.

The library put unique molecular identifiers onto individual cDNA molecules. TCRdb used MiXCR to reprocess the RACE reads, holding one entry per CDR3 protein. The sample consists of about 100,000 distinct CDR3 sequences, about an eighth of them appearing once. Trimming removed 4 bases from V and 2 bases from J; junction bases left unmatched: 4. The CDR3 length is 16 residues. Germline V gene sequence: CDR1 SGHAT, CDR2 FQNNGV. The time point: patch test 2, 6 weeks after DPC sensitization. Treatment: therapeutic diphenylcyclopropenone sensitization with weekly scalp DPC. The sample in question was whole blood, obtained in connection with sensitization to the hapten diphenylcyclopropenone (DPC). This clonotype was sampled from a woman between 35 and 50 years old with alopecia areata. Some clones in this sample may be carry-over from other donors' samples. V and J are TRBV11-2 and TRBJ2-3, with 12 bases matching TRBD2. CDR3 nucleotide sequence: TGTGCCAGCAGCTCCTGGACTAGCGGGGCCACAGATACGCAGTATTTT. The encoded protein is CASSSWTSGATDTQYF.